Shown below are 29 T cell receptor beta chains from a single sample sequenced in a study of response to subunit inactivated influenza vaccine. TCRdb itself ran the RT-PCR reads through MiXCR, one entry per CDR3 protein. The table records 650,000 to 700,000 distinct CDR3 sequences, 15% to 19% of them present only once. The material was PBMCs from blood, obtained 11 to 12 days after vaccination. Receptor source: a man in his forties or fifties who received an inactivated influenza vaccine.

This clonotype showed up just a few times. The chain combines TRBV10-3 with TRBJ2-5, with D uncertain. CDR3 length equals 13 residues. The V end lost 5 bases, the J end lost 2 bases, and 9 bases lay between the germline ends. Germline loops: CDR1 ENHRY, CDR2 SYGVKD. In DNA form, the CDR3 reads TGTGCCATCAGTCCAGGCCTACAAGAGACCCAGTACTTC. Protein: CAISPGLQETQYF.

Details on this clonotype: The junction and the germline gene differ at one end; a read error may be behind it. The DNA for the CDR3 is TGTGCCAGCAGTTTTCTAGGACAGACGGCCAAAAACTTTCAGTACTTC. Amino acid sequence: CASSFLGQTAKNFQYF. This chain connects TRBV12-3 or TRBV12-4 to TRBJ2-4, with D possibly TRBD1 on 6 matching bases. The CDR3 has 16 amino acids.

The V gene is TRBV20-1, the J gene TRBJ2-7; the match to TRBD2 covers 9 bases. Trimming at V came to 5 bases and at J to 3 bases, leaving 8 bases not matched to a gene. The V gene's germline CDR1 is DFQATT and CDR2 SNEGSKA (reference sequence). The length of the CDR3 is 14 residues. The CDR3 spells CSARVAGVRYEQYF. CDR3 bases: TGCAGTGCTCGAGTAGCGGGAGTTCGCTACGAGCAGTACTTC.

This clonotype came up many times. The rearrangement uses TRBV29-1 and TRBJ2-1, with D unresolved. V lost 3 bases, J lost 12 bases, and 12 bases lay in between. The CDR3 loop spans 11 amino acids. Germline V gene data show CDR1 as SQVTM and CDR2 as ANQGSEA. Written as DNA, the CDR3 is TGCAGCGTTGAGGCTTTTGGATTGCAGTTCTTC. Translating it yields CSVEAFGLQFF.

This clonotype occurred a few times. The chain employs TRBV12-3 or TRBV12-4 and TRBJ2-7; TRBD2 agrees at 13 bases. Losses at the gene ends were 1 base for V and 3 bases for J; bases not matched to a gene: 6. This CDR3 comprises 17 residues. The CDR3 DNA follows: TGTGCCAGCAGTTTAGGACTAGCGGGAGGTGGAGGCTACGAGCAGTACTTC. Its translation: CASSLGLAGGGGYEQYF.

This clonotype was observed a few times. The chain combines TRBV11-2 with TRBJ2-3; TRBD2 agrees at 7 bases. After removal of 3 bases from V and 2 bases from J, the junction contained 8 bases not matched to a gene. The CDR3 covers 16 residues. Per the germline V gene, CDR1 is SGHAT and CDR2 is FQNNGV. The CDR3 is CASSLLNRGVTDTQYF. The CDR3 DNA reads TGTGCCAGCAGCTTGCTCAACCGGGGGGTCACAGATACGCAGTATTTT.

This clonotype occurred a few times. The rearrangement links TRBV4-1 to TRBJ2-3, with D possibly TRBD2 on 7 matching bases. Germline lookup yields CDR1 MGHRA and CDR2 YSYEKL. V lost 0 bases and J lost 7, with 20 bases in between. The CDR3 has 17 amino acids. CDR3 in DNA: TGCGCCAGCAGCCAAGATCCATCATTCGGGGGGCGTAATACGCAGTATTTT. Residues: CASSQDPSFGGRNTQYF.

This rearrangement joins TRBV3-1 to TRBJ1-2, with D maybe TRBD1 (5 bases). V gave up 4 bases and J gave up 3 bases, with 21 bases separating them. The CDR3 totals 17 residues. Germline V gives CDR1 LGHDT, CDR2 YNNKEL (reference sequence). In DNA form, the CDR3 reads TGTGCCAGCAGCCCGTTGTCGCGGGACGGGGGAGACTATGGCTACACCTTC. It is translated as CASSPLSRDGGDYGYTF.

This chain uses TRBV7-2 with TRBJ2-7, with 15 bases matching TRBD2. The CDR3 sequence is 16 residues long. Germline values: CDR1 SGHTA, CDR2 FQGNSA. V shed 5 bases and J 4 bases; nucleotides not matched to a gene: 6. In nucleotides, the CDR3 is TGTGCCAGCAGCCCTACCGGGACTAGCGGGAGGTACGAGCAGTACTTC. Protein: CASSPTGTSGRYEQYF.

The rearrangement joins TRBV20-1 to TRBJ2-1, with 9 bases lining up with TRBD2. The germline V gene has CDR1 DFQATT and CDR2 SNEGSKA (reference sequence). Trimming at V came to 3 bases and at J to 9 bases, leaving 15 bases not matched to a gene. The CDR3 covers 16 residues. The CDR3 reads CSARVPGLASKGEQFF. The CDR3 bases are TGCAGTGCTAGGGTACCGGGACTAGCTTCTAAGGGTGAGCAGTTCTTC.

The J gene is TRBJ1-1, the V gene TRBV7-8; 9 bases align to TRBD1. V lost 1 base to trimming and J lost 7 bases; unmatched junction nucleotides: 1. The CDR3 has 13 residues. In germline, CDR1 is SGHVS, CDR2 FQNEAQ. In nucleotides, the CDR3 is TGTGCCAGCAGCTTAGGGACAGGGGTTGAAGCTTTCTTT. It codes for CASSLGTGVEAFF.

The rearrangement links TRBV30 to TRBJ2-6; 7 positions agree with TRBD1. The trim removed 1 base at V and 2 bases at J, leaving 5 bases unmatched. The CDR3 totals 16 residues. Germline V gene data show CDR1 as GTSNPN and CDR2 as SVGIG (reference sequence). The DNA of the CDR3 is TGTGCCTGGAGTGGATACCAGGGGGCTGGGGCCAACGTCCTGACTTTC. This sequence encodes CAWSGYQGAGANVLTF.

The rearrangement joins TRBV12-3 or TRBV12-4 to TRBJ1-2; D is possibly TRBD1 (6 bases). The CDR3 loop spans 15 amino acids. Trimming pared 4 bases from V and 1 base from J, leaving 13 bases between. In nucleotides, the CDR3 is TGTGCCAGCAGTTCACATCAGGGGATTAACTATGGCTACACCTTC. Amino acids: CASSSHQGINYGYTF.

This clonotype was seen a handful of times. This chain connects TRBV6-2 or TRBV6-3 to TRBJ2-7; 8 nucleotides line up with TRBD2. With 5 bases clipped from V and 2 bases from J, the junction kept 5 bases outside the gene matches. This CDR3 spans 14 amino acids. CDR1 MNHEY and CDR2 SVGEGT come from the germline V gene. As DNA, the CDR3 is TGTGCCAGCAGTCGTAGCGGGGCCACCTACGAGCAGTACTTC. Amino acid sequence: CASSRSGATYEQYF.

This clonotype showed up just a few times. The chain combines TRBV5-1 with TRBJ2-5, with 11 bases fitting TRBD1. The V and J ends lost 5 bases and 3 bases, in that order; junction bases with no gene match: 6. Per the germline V gene, CDR1 is SGHRS and CDR2 is YFSETQ. The CDR3 loop spans 15 amino acids. For the CDR3, the DNA is TGCGCCAGCAGTGGAAGGACAGGGGGCGAAGAGACCCAGTACTTC. It yields the protein CASSGRTGGEETQYF.

The genes are TRBV6-2 or TRBV6-3 and TRBJ2-7; 8 bases align to TRBD1. The CDR3 is 14 amino acids. Germline V gene lookup returns CDR1 MNHEY and CDR2 SVGEGT. Trimming at V came to 6 bases and at J to 4 bases, leaving 8 bases not matched to a gene. As DNA, the CDR3 is TGTGCCAGCAGCCGATTTGGACAGGGATACGAGCAGTACTTC. This sequence encodes CASSRFGQGYEQYF.

At least ten counts were recorded for this clonotype. The chain is built from TRBV7-2 and TRBJ2-1; 8 bases agree with TRBD2. The CDR3 sequence is 17 residues long. J lost 5 bases, V lost 2 bases, and 11 bases had no gene match. Per germline, CDR1 SGHTA and CDR2 FQGNSA. This chain's CDR3 is CASSLHLRSGADNEQFF. DNA of the CDR3: TGTGCCAGCAGCTTACACTTGCGTAGCGGGGCCGACAATGAGCAGTTCTTC.

The genes are TRBV20-1 and TRBJ2-7, with TRBD1 matching 7 bases. V trimming: 1 base; J trimming: 6 bases; junction bases outside the gene matches: 12. There are 15 residues in the CDR3. The germline CDR1 and CDR2 sequences are DFQATT and SNEGSKA (reference sequence). CDR3 sequence: CSARVLDGQDGEQYF. The CDR3 nucleotides are TGCAGTGCTAGAGTGTTGGACGGACAGGACGGCGAGCAGTACTTC.

There are a few counts of this clonotype. The rearrangement uses TRBV20-1 and TRBJ2-3; possibly TRBD1 for D (6 bases). Trimming removed 1 base at V and 8 bases at J, with 16 bases between. From germline, CDR1 is DFQATT and CDR2 SNEGSKA (reference sequence). The CDR3 has 14 residues. The CDR3 sequence: CSARVGTPSGTQYF. The CDR3 region has the DNA TGCAGTGCTAGAGTGGGGACACCCTCGGGTACGCAGTATTTT.

Many counts were recorded for this clonotype. The chain links TRBV28 to TRBJ2-3; 8 nucleotides match TRBD2. J was trimmed by 2 bases and V by 3 bases; bases with no gene match: 10. This CDR3 contains 17 residues. Germline V gene sequence: CDR1 MDHEN, CDR2 SYDVKM. This CDR3 reads CASSFPLERGNTDTQYF. CDR3 nucleotides: TGTGCCAGCAGTTTCCCCCTTGAGCGGGGGAACACAGATACGCAGTATTTT.

This clonotype was counted between two and nine times. J is TRBJ2-7 and V is TRBV5-1; D not resolved. Germline CDR1 reads SGHRS; CDR2 reads YFSETQ. This CDR3 has 14 residues. V lost 5 bases and J 3 bases, leaving 15 bases between the germline ends. CDR3 DNA sequence: TGCGCCAGCAGTCTAATAGGTCCCGACTACGAGCAGTACTTC. It yields the protein CASSLIGPDYEQYF. Full variable domain (outside the CDR3, taken from reference TRBV5-1 and TRBJ2-7): KAGVTQTPRYLIKTRGQQVTLSCSPISGHRSVSWYQQTPGQGLQFLFEYFSETQRNKGNFPGRFSGRQFSNSRSEMNVSTLELGDSALYLCASSLIGPDYEQYFGPGTRLTVT.

This clonotype was picked up a small number of times. The chain joins TRBV10-2 to TRBJ2-5; D assignment may be TRBD1 or TRBD2 (5 bases each). Per germline, CDR1 WSHSY and CDR2 SAAADI. The V end lost 2 bases, the J end lost 7 bases, and 17 bases lay between the germline ends. This CDR3 has 15 residues. The CDR3 DNA sequence: TGCGCCAGCAGTGAGAAAGGGGCCCGTGGGGGGACCCAGTACTTC. Its translation is CASSEKGARGGTQYF.

This clonotype was detected only a few times. This chain connects TRBV20-1 to TRBJ2-5, with 8 bases that match TRBD2. This CDR3 has 14 amino acids. Germline CDR1 and CDR2: DFQATT and SNEGSKA (reference sequence). V shed 0 bases, J shed 5 bases, and the junction held 5 bases outside the gene matches. CDR3 bases: TGCAGTGCTAGAGATCCACGGGAGGGGGAGACCCAGTACTTC. It specifies CSARDPREGETQYF.

The V gene is TRBV10-3, the J gene TRBJ1-2; TRBD1 matches at 9 bases. This CDR3 is built from 13 residues. Germline CDR1 and CDR2: ENHRY and SYGVKD. With 11 bases clipped from V and 3 bases from J, the junction kept 7 bases outside the gene matches. CDR3 sequence: CASSDRGHYGYTF. The CDR3 DNA reads as TGTGCCTCCTCGGACAGGGGACACTATGGCTACACCTTC.

The chain joins TRBV7-9 to TRBJ2-1; 13 nucleotides agree with TRBD2. Germline V lookup: CDR1 SEHNR, CDR2 FQNEAQ (reference sequence). Unmatched junction bases numbered 9, after V lost 4 bases and J lost 6 bases. The CDR3 spans 17 residues. CDR3 in DNA: TGTGCCAGCAGCTCGCCGGGACTAGCGGGATTGGGCAATGAGCAGTTCTTC. Translation gives CASSSPGLAGLGNEQFF.

This chain uses TRBV20-1 with TRBJ2-7, with a possible D match to TRBD2 (6 bases). Trimming shortened V by 2 bases and J by 1 base, and 18 bases separated the two germline ends. The CDR3 is 16 residues long. Germline CDR1 reads DFQATT; CDR2 reads SNEGSKA (reference sequence). The CDR3 bases are TGCAGTGCTAGAACCCCCCGATTTGCGGGGTCCTACGAGCAGTACTTC. Protein sequence: CSARTPRFAGSYEQYF.

This clonotype was found a few times. This chain joins TRBV20-1 and TRBJ2-7; D is unclear. In germline, CDR1 is DFQATT, CDR2 SNEGSKA (reference sequence). The V and J ends lost 3 bases and 3 bases respectively, with 12 bases between them. This CDR3 region has 13 residues. Here the CDR3 DNA reads TGCAGTGCTAGCTACAGCATTAGCTACGAGCAGTACTTC. It yields the protein CSASYSISYEQYF.

V usage is TRBV4-3 and J usage is TRBJ2-1; 8 bases match TRBD2. The CDR3 has 15 residues. Losses at the gene ends were 5 bases for V and 2 bases for J; bases not matched to a gene: 5. Germline loops: CDR1 LGHNA, CDR2 YSLEER. The CDR3 DNA reads as TGCGCCAGCAGCGCGGGACTAGTTGCCTACAATGAGCAGTTCTTC. It translates to CASSAGLVAYNEQFF.

This clonotype was counted only a few times. V is TRBV2 and J is TRBJ1-5, with TRBD1 matching 7 bases. Trimming took 4 bases from V and 3 from J; bases not matched to a gene: 3. The CDR3 loop spans 14 amino acids. From germline, CDR1 is SNHLY and CDR2 FYNNEI. CDR3 in amino acids: CASSGQGDNQPQHF. The CDR3 DNA is TGTGCCAGCAGTGGGCAGGGGGACAATCAGCCCCAGCATTTT.